The 8 T cell receptor beta chains given below trace back to one sample, sequenced in a study of regulatory T cells in long-lasting Graves disease. The TCR beta library used iRepertoire HTBI primers with Arm-PCR amplification of CDR3. TCRdb analysed the multiplex PCR reads with MiXCR anew, one entry per CDR3 protein. This table holds 600,000 to 850,000 distinct CDR3 sequences, around 30% found once. Time point specified: persistent/refractory GD, antithyroid drugs over 5 years with positive TRAb. Scientists built the TCR library using RNA that was extracted from PBMCs. Sequences were derived from peripheral blood mononuclear cells (PBMCs), sampled when the disease was refractory, from a patient treated with antithyroid drugs. These receptors all come from a female donor with Graves disease.

This clonotype has at least ten counts. The gene calls are TRBV12-3 or TRBV12-4 and TRBJ1-1, with a tentative D call TRBD1 (5 bases). Trimming took 0 bases from V and 5 from J, leaving 13 bases between them. The CDR3 spans 15 residues. The CDR3 here is CASSLATGGGTEAFF. The CDR3 nucleotides read TGTGCCAGCAGTTTAGCCACGGGCGGGGGAACTGAAGCTTTCTTT.

This clonotype was observed at least ten times. The chain employs TRBV6-5 and TRBJ2-7; TRBD2 matches at 11 bases. Germline trimming cut 2 bases from V and 2 bases from J; bases unmatched to any gene: 2. Germline CDR1 MNHEY, CDR2 SVGAGI. This CDR3 has 15 residues. The CDR3 DNA reads TGTGCCAGCAGTTACAGACTAGCGGGAACCTACGAGCAGTACTTC. Translating it yields CASSYRLAGTYEQYF.

This clonotype was observed a few times. The chain joins TRBV28 to TRBJ2-2; no reliable D call. Germline assignment: CDR1 MDHEN and CDR2 SYDVKM. V gave up 5 bases and J gave up 7 bases, with 20 bases separating them. The CDR3 covers 16 residues. CDR3 sequence reads: CASSDPGGSAGGELFF. CDR3 nucleotides: TGTGCCAGCAGTGATCCGGGTGGGTCTGCTGGCGGGGAGCTGTTTTTT. Filled out from reference TRBV28 and TRBJ2-2, the complete variable domain reads DVKVTQSSRYLVKRTGEKVFLECVQDMDHENMFWYRQDPGLGLRLIYFSYDVKMKEKGDIPEGYSVSREKKERFSLILESASTNQTSMYLCASSDPGGSAGGELFFGEGSRLTVL.

The chain recombines TRBV20-1 with TRBJ1-6; 9 nucleotides line up with TRBD1. There are 15 residues in the CDR3. Unmatched junction bases numbered 11, after V lost 5 bases and J lost 9 bases. CDR1 is DFQATT, CDR2 SNEGSKA, per germline (reference sequence). As DNA, the CDR3 is TGCAGTGCTGGGGACAGGGAGAAGATTTTTTCACCCCTCCACTTT. It encodes CSAGDREKIFSPLHF.

The genes are TRBV6-1 and TRBJ1-2; no clear D. The CDR3 is made up of 10 amino acids. Germline lookup yields CDR1 MNHNS and CDR2 SASEGT. Trimming cost V 5 bases and J 8 bases, with 6 bases left between them. CDR3 amino acids: CASSRTGYTF. The CDR3 coding sequence is TGTGCCAGCAGTCGGACCGGCTACACCTTC.

The CDR3 here is CASSLGGTAFF. CDR3 in DNA: TGTGCCAGCAGCCTGGGAGGGACAGCTTTCTTT. The J gene is TRBJ1-1, the V gene TRBV5-4; D perhaps matches TRBD1 (5 bases). The CDR3 extends over 11 amino acids. CDR1 is SGHNT and CDR2 is YYREEE in the germline V gene (reference sequence). The ends were cut back, 4 bases at V and 10 bases at J, with 11 bases in the middle.

The chain employs TRBV5-1 and TRBJ2-5; TRBD2 might be the D (6 bases). The V end was cut by 0 bases, the J end by 2 bases, with 14 bases between. CDR3 length: 16 residues. Germline values: CDR1 SGHRS, CDR2 YFSETQ. CDR3 nucleotides: TGCGCCAGCAGCTTGGCGTCGGAGGGGCTACAAGAGACCCAGTACTTC. Residues: CASSLASEGLQETQYF.

The rearrangement joins TRBV9 to TRBJ1-5; D ambiguous. The V gene's germline CDR1 is SGDLS and CDR2 YYNGEE. V lost 4 bases to trimming and J lost 6 bases, with 5 bases between them. CDR3 length: 11 residues. In DNA form, the CDR3 reads TGTGCCAGCAGCCCTACTCAGCCCCAGCATTTT. Amino acid sequence: CASSPTQPQHF.